This record concerns one T cell receptor beta chain sequence. Sequenced by immunoSEQ multiplex PCR; TCRdb stores in-frame clones only, minus some. The sample comprises approximately 100,000 clones, around 89% of which are singletons, and over 15% rests with the top ten. This specimen belongs to a study of control samples from healthy donors and cancer patients. The clonotype comes from a man between 60 and 70 years old with lung cancer. The sequenced material came from PBMCs.

In nucleotides, the CDR3 is TGTGCTAGTGCCCGGCCTGGTGAAGCTTTCTTT. Protein: CASARPGEAFF. The gene calls are TRBV12-5 and TRBJ1-1; D gene unclear. This CDR3 region has 11 residues. Trimming shortened V by 7 bases and J by 7 bases, and 10 bases separated the two germline ends. Germline V gene sequence: CDR1 LGHNT, CDR2 FRNRAP.